Here is one T cell receptor beta chain with its context. This entry belongs to a study of blood T cell repertoires in COVID-19. Background on the study: Samples came from the United States, Italy and Spain, spanning acute and convalescent COVID-19. T cells, B-cell-depleted T cells, or PBMCs supplied cDNA or gDNA.

V shed 5 bases, J shed 1 base, and the junction held 9 bases outside the gene matches. The CDR3 loop spans 16 amino acids. Germline-derived CDR1 and CDR2 are SGHTA and FQGTGA. Assay used: immunoSEQ multiplex PCR; TCRdb lists only in-frame clones, some missing. The top ten clones hold roughly 2.5% of a sample with hundreds of thousands of clones, about 88% of them seen once. Enrolled through a virtual design, the participants were between roughly 18 and 95 years of age and came from approximately 25 US areas. Recovered status in Cohort 3 required two negative PCRs, clearance, or symptom resolution. Specimen: PBMCs or T cells enriched from blood (not recorded which). V usage is TRBV7-3 and J usage is TRBJ1-1; TRBD1 aligns across 8 bases. The TCR was taken from a man in his 60s who had recovered from COVID-19. DNA of the CDR3: TGTGCCAGCAGCCCAGGACAGGGCGGGAGGAACACTGAAGCTTTCTTT. As protein: CASSPGQGGRNTEAFF.